Sequencing of this TCR beta chain was carried out in a study of CD8+ T cells in alopecia areata. Study conclusions and caveats: Possibly because of HLA-related factors, TCR sharing was less clear across patients than in mice. Scalp lesions, especially in alopecia totalis/universalis, had higher clonality than normal scalp.

The CDR3 has 13 residues. Germline CDR1 reads SGHDT; CDR2 reads YYEEEE. V dropped 4 bases and J dropped 6; count of bases not matched to a gene: 2. As concerns this clone: What it binds is not known.

cDNA prepared by RNA extraction and subsequent reverse transcription served as the template for sequencing. Assay used: immunoSEQ multiplex PCR; TCRdb lists only in-frame clones, some missing. Among 23,000 or so clones listed, 40% to 65% were seen once. The TCR originated in a human donor with alopecia areata. The chain has TRBV5-6 and TRBJ2-1; 9 bases line up with TRBD1. Sequencing was done on a sample of NKG2D-high CD8+ T cells sorted from blood. This CDR3 is CASSMDRGNEQFF. CDR3 DNA sequence: TGTGCCAGCAGCATGGACAGGGGCAATGAGCAGTTCTTC.